The clone carrying this T cell receptor (beta chain) was counted only a few times. The sample's time point: after dendritic cell vaccination, including at tumor progression/relapse. Some clones are missing from TCRdb's copy, which holds only in-frame ones; the method was immunoSEQ multiplex PCR. The sample has more than 95,000 clones, more than 70% seen once. These data come from a study of glioma-infiltrating T cells after dendritic cell vaccination. Sequenced material: blood, taken after dendritic cell vaccination. This receptor was taken from a human donor with glioblastoma.

CDR3 residues: CASRRTDQPQHF. In nucleotides, the CDR3 is TGTGCCAGCAGGAGGACAGATCAGCCCCAGCATTTT. The V call is TRBV2, the J call TRBJ1-5; perhaps TRBD1 as D (6 bases). CDR3 length: 12 residues. CDR1 is SNHLY and CDR2 is FYNNEI in the germline V gene. Trimming took off 6 bases at V and 5 bases at J, with 8 bases between the two ends.